This record covers a single T cell receptor beta chain. The data originate from a study of technical replicates of blood from a few donors. Libraries were prepared by immunoSEQ multiplex PCR; TCRdb keeps only in-frame clonotypes and omits some of them. The sample has 45,000 to 65,000 clones; 90% to 95% are singletons. Sequencing was done on a sample of PBMCs. This TCR came from a human donor in good health. Some clones in this sample may be carry-over from other donors' samples.

CDR3 residues: CASSQEGGGGSLGLKLFF. DNA for the CDR3: TGCGCCAGCAGCCAAGAAGGAGGGGGCGGGTCCCTCGGGTTAAAACTGTTTTTT. The chain recombines TRBV4-1 with TRBJ1-4; 7 bases line up with TRBD1. Germline V gene data show CDR1 as MGHRA and CDR2 as YSYEKL. J was trimmed by 10 bases and V by 0 bases; bases with no gene match: 17. The CDR3 length is 18 residues.